Shown below are 14 T cell receptor beta chains from a single sample sequenced in a study of CD8 T cells in Susac syndrome. Random-hexamer reverse transcription was applied to about 0.5 to 1 ug RNA. TCRdb analysed the immunoSEQ multiplex PCR reads with MiXCR anew, one entry per CDR3 protein. The table records some 150,000 distinct CDR3 sequences, around 95% of them present only once. The sample consisted of CD8+ T cells from PBMCs. The receptors stem from a human donor with multiple sclerosis.

The genes are TRBV3-1 and TRBJ2-7; D is uncertain. Germline CDR1 reads LGHDT; CDR2 reads YNNKEL (reference sequence). The CDR3 spans 10 residues. V dropped 8 bases and J dropped 1 base, with 3 bases sitting between them. CDR3 sequence reads: CASGSYEQYF. The CDR3 bases are TGTGCCAGCGGGTCCTACGAGCAGTACTTC.

The chain couples TRBV7-9 to TRBJ2-1; tentatively, D is TRBD2 (6 bases). The germline gives CDR1 SEHNR, CDR2 FQNEAQ (reference sequence). The CDR3 has 12 residues. Trimming removed 5 bases from V and 9 bases from J, with 11 bases in between. The CDR3 spells CASSPRGTEQFF. The CDR3 DNA reads TGTGCCAGCAGCCCCCGGGGGACTGAGCAGTTCTTC. The entire variable domain, with the rest obtained from reference TRBV7-9 and TRBJ2-1, is as follows: DTGVSQNPRHKITKRGQNVTFRCDPISEHNRLYWYRQTLGQGPEFLTYFQNEAQLEKSRLLSDRFSAERPKGSFSTLEIQRTEQGDSAMYLCASSPRGTEQFFGPGTRLTVL.

DNA of the CDR3: TGCGCCAGCAGTCAATCGGAACGTCCAGCCCACGAGCAGTACGTC. It encodes CASSQSERPAHEQYV. The V call is TRBV23-1, the J call TRBJ2-7; D is uncertain. TRBV23-1 is known as an ORF, though its function is uncertain. The length of the CDR3 is 15 residues. Trimming cost V 0 bases and J 5 bases, with 14 bases left between them.

The chain joins TRBV12-3 or TRBV12-4 to TRBJ2-3, with D unclear. V was pared by 6 bases and J by 6 bases, with 7 bases between. The CDR3 length is 11 residues. Here the CDR3 reads CASRRGDTQYF. The CDR3, as DNA: TGTGCCAGCAGACGTGGGGATACGCAGTATTTT.

The chain links TRBV5-6 to TRBJ2-3; 7 bases are shared with TRBD1. Per germline, CDR1 SGHDT and CDR2 YYEEEE. This CDR3 region has 14 residues. Trimming cost V 5 bases and J 4 bases; bases outside gene matches: 7. The CDR3 nucleotides read TGTGCCAGCAGGCTAGGGGGCGCCGCAGATACGCAGTATTTT. Amino acids: CASRLGGAADTQYF.

The chain carries TRBV9 and TRBJ2-2, with D unclear. CDR1 and CDR2 (germline): SGDLS, YYNGEE. The CDR3 consists of 15 residues. V gave up 1 base and J gave up 1 base, with 8 bases separating them. Here the CDR3 DNA reads TGTGCCAGCAGCGTATCGACGGGGAACACCGGGGAGCTGTTTTTT. This sequence encodes CASSVSTGNTGELFF.

The chain is built from TRBV14 and TRBJ1-1; D unclear. Trimming pared 4 bases from V and 3 bases from J, leaving 9 bases between. This CDR3 region has 13 residues. In germline, CDR1 is SGHDN, CDR2 FVKESK. The chain's CDR3 is CASSPGAYTEAFF. The CDR3, as DNA: TGTGCCAGCAGCCCCGGCGCCTACACTGAAGCTTTCTTT.

The chain uses TRBV5-1 and TRBJ2-1; 12 bases are shared with TRBD2. The V gene end was trimmed by 3 bases and the J gene end by 2 bases; junction bases not matched to a gene: 3. The CDR3 is 16 amino acids. Germline CDR1 reads SGHRS; CDR2 reads YFSETQ. This chain's CDR3 is CASSWTSGNAYNEQFF. In DNA, the CDR3 is TGCGCCAGCAGCTGGACTAGCGGGAATGCCTACAATGAGCAGTTCTTC.

This chain connects TRBV29-1 to TRBJ1-3; D gene unclear. The CDR3 contains 13 residues. Deletions cut 4 bases from V and 4 bases from J, with 11 bases between. In germline, CDR1 is SQVTM, CDR2 ANQGSEA. The CDR3 sequence is CSVVRRQGNTIYF. CDR3 DNA: TGCAGCGTTGTCAGGCGGCAGGGAAACACCATATATTTT.

V usage is TRBV4-1 and J usage is TRBJ1-2; the D gene is possibly TRBD1 (5 bases). Trimming pared 3 bases from V and 2 bases from J, leaving 13 bases between. The CDR3 has 15 amino acids. The V gene's germline CDR1 is MGHRA and CDR2 YSYEKL. CDR3 in DNA: TGCGCCAGCAGCCAGGGACCCGGGCCCAACTATGGCTACACCTTC. Its translation is CASSQGPGPNYGYTF.

The genes are TRBV20-1 and TRBJ1-1; 8 nucleotides match TRBD1. The ends lost 3 bases at V and 5 bases at J; junction bases unmatched: 17. The CDR3 runs 17 residues. Germline assignment: CDR1 DFQATT and CDR2 SNEGSKA (reference sequence). The CDR3 DNA is TGCAGTGCTAGGCTTAGGACAGGGAGGAGGATAACTACTGAAGCTTTCTTT. Amino acid sequence: CSARLRTGRRITTEAFF.

CDR3 in amino acids: CSGNSGGPADTQYF. The CDR3 DNA sequence: TGCAGCGGGAATAGCGGGGGTCCCGCAGATACGCAGTATTTT. The gene calls are TRBV29-1 and TRBJ2-3, with 9 bases aligning to TRBD2. Germline V CDR1 and CDR2: SQVTM, ANQGSEA. The CDR3 is 14 residues long. The J segment lost 4 bases and the V segment lost 7 bases, leaving 9 bases of the junction unmatched.

The chain employs TRBV6-2 or TRBV6-3 and TRBJ2-1; D is unclear. The CDR3 runs 14 residues. Germline CDR1 MNHEY, CDR2 SVGEGT. V gave up 7 bases and J gave up 0 bases, with 10 bases separating them. For the CDR3, the DNA is TGTGCCAGCACCCCCCGACGCTCCTACAATGAGCAGTTCTTC. This translates into CASTPRRSYNEQFF.

This clonotype was counted between two and nine times. This CDR3 is CASSDSGYEQYV. The CDR3 nucleotides are TGTGCCAGCAGTGATTCCGGCTACGAGCAGTACGTC. The rearrangement joins TRBV6-1 to TRBJ2-7, with D uncertain. Germline CDR1 MNHNS, CDR2 SASEGT. The CDR3 runs 12 residues. V lost 3 bases and J lost 3, with 6 bases in between.